This is a list of T cell receptor beta chains from one sample in a study of beta chain features in type 1 diabetes. Repertoires were generated with immunoSEQ multiplex PCR, while TCRdb's copy carries only in-frame clones and drops some. The table shows approximately 730,000 clones, with around an eighth occurring only once. Sequenced: naive CD4+ T cells from blood. Receptors were obtained from a man between 18 and 29 years old with type 1 diabetes. Both conserved end residues are part of each CDR3. D genes are given only for firm matches.

j_call: TRBJ1-4
d_call: .
v_call: TRBV30
cdr3_aa: CAWSHTGNEKLFF

j_call: TRBJ2-5
d_call: .
v_call: TRBV5-6
cdr3_aa: CASSRQETQYF

j_call: TRBJ1-5
d_call: .
v_call: TRBV4-1
cdr3_aa: CASSQEWYSNQPQHF

j_call: TRBJ1-2
d_call: .
v_call: TRBV28
cdr3_aa: CASSLGGQGSTF

j_call: TRBJ2-5
d_call: .
v_call: TRBV7-9
cdr3_aa: CASSSVQETQYF

j_call: TRBJ2-7
d_call: .
v_call: TRBV29-1
cdr3_aa: CSVARNRVSYEQYF

j_call: TRBJ2-4
d_call: .
v_call: TRBV5-1
cdr3_aa: CASSLAGLQNIQYF

j_call: TRBJ1-2
d_call: .
v_call: TRBV10-3
cdr3_aa: CAISTGNYGYTF

j_call: TRBJ2-3
d_call: .
v_call: TRBV2
cdr3_aa: CASTQGGSDTQYF

j_call: TRBJ2-1
d_call: TRBD1
v_call: TRBV6-6
cdr3_aa: CASRTGQGTYNEQFF

j_call: TRBJ1-6
d_call: .
v_call: TRBV30
cdr3_aa: CAWSVRQDNSPLHF

j_call: TRBJ1-5
d_call: .
v_call: TRBV15
cdr3_aa: CATSSQGSGQHQHF

j_call: TRBJ2-7
d_call: .
v_call: TRBV11-3
cdr3_aa: CASSRVYEQYF

j_call: TRBJ1-2
d_call: .
v_call: TRBV19
cdr3_aa: CASSPLPSGSGYTF

j_call: TRBJ2-5
d_call: .
v_call: TRBV29-1
cdr3_aa: CSVGSPVFQETQYF

j_call: TRBJ1-6
d_call: TRBD1
v_call: TRBV4-1
cdr3_aa: CASSQGQGNSPLHF

j_call: TRBJ1-3
d_call: .
v_call: TRBV7-2
cdr3_aa: CASSFVSSGNTIYF

j_call: TRBJ2-3
d_call: .
v_call: TRBV28
cdr3_aa: CASGTASGGRSTDTQYF

j_call: TRBJ1-4
d_call: .
v_call: TRBV29-1
cdr3_aa: CSVVAGTNEKLFF

j_call: TRBJ1-1
d_call: .
v_call: TRBV5-1
cdr3_aa: CASSLAVLSTEAFF

j_call: TRBJ2-2
d_call: TRBD1
v_call: TRBV5-4
cdr3_aa: CASSADGQGHTGELFF

j_call: TRBJ1-1
d_call: .
v_call: TRBV4-1
cdr3_aa: CASSQVVTENTEAFF

j_call: TRBJ2-3
d_call: .
v_call: TRBV30
cdr3_aa: CAWSSAPDTQYF

j_call: TRBJ1-1
d_call: .
v_call: TRBV29-1
cdr3_aa: CSVHEGGNTEAFF

j_call: TRBJ2-4
d_call: .
v_call: TRBV7-2
cdr3_aa: CASSLNPAKNIQYF

j_call: TRBJ2-1
d_call: .
v_call: TRBV13
cdr3_aa: CASSFSEGTVPPNEQFF

j_call: TRBJ1-2
d_call: .
v_call: TRBV7-9
cdr3_aa: CASSEDYGYTF

j_call: TRBJ2-7
d_call: .
v_call: TRBV10-3
cdr3_aa: CAISGGYEQYF

j_call: TRBJ2-7
d_call: .
v_call: TRBV9
cdr3_aa: CASSVTGQLYEQYF

j_call: TRBJ2-3
d_call: .
v_call: TRBV7-3
cdr3_aa: CASSLTGQRLTDTQYF

j_call: TRBJ2-3
d_call: .
v_call: TRBV5-4
cdr3_aa: CASSFGGRVDTQYF

j_call: TRBJ2-7
d_call: .
v_call: TRBV7-6
cdr3_aa: CASSSTYEQYF

j_call: TRBJ1-1
d_call: .
v_call: TRBV5-4
cdr3_aa: CASSSTGTEAFF

j_call: TRBJ2-2
d_call: .
v_call: TRBV5-1
cdr3_aa: CASSRRQEYTGELFF

j_call: TRBJ2-7
d_call: TRBD1
v_call: TRBV7-9
cdr3_aa: CASSLLSRDRSSYEQYF

j_call: TRBJ2-7
d_call: .
v_call: TRBV4-1
cdr3_aa: CASSHASLGTYEAYEQYF

j_call: TRBJ1-4
d_call: TRBD1
v_call: TRBV6-5
cdr3_aa: CASSYDGTGLEKLFF

j_call: TRBJ1-1
d_call: .
v_call: TRBV7-8
cdr3_aa: CASSLSGPLNTEAFF

j_call: TRBJ1-2
d_call: TRBD1
v_call: TRBV5-4
cdr3_aa: CASSLTGDYGYTF

j_call: TRBJ1-2
d_call: .
v_call: TRBV28
cdr3_aa: CASSFPPHGYTF

j_call: TRBJ2-5
d_call: .
v_call: TRBV7-7
cdr3_aa: CASSLRIEEGETQYF

j_call: TRBJ2-1
d_call: .
v_call: TRBV6-5
cdr3_aa: CASSYSIGARGNEQFF

j_call: TRBJ2-6
d_call: .
v_call: TRBV6-5
cdr3_aa: CASSLRGSGANVLTF

j_call: TRBJ2-7
d_call: .
v_call: TRBV4-1
cdr3_aa: CASSSYPEGRTYEQYF

j_call: TRBJ2-2
d_call: .
v_call: TRBV11-3
cdr3_aa: CASSLGLATTGELFF

j_call: TRBJ2-2
d_call: TRBD1
v_call: TRBV5-1
cdr3_aa: CASSFSGTAYTGELFF